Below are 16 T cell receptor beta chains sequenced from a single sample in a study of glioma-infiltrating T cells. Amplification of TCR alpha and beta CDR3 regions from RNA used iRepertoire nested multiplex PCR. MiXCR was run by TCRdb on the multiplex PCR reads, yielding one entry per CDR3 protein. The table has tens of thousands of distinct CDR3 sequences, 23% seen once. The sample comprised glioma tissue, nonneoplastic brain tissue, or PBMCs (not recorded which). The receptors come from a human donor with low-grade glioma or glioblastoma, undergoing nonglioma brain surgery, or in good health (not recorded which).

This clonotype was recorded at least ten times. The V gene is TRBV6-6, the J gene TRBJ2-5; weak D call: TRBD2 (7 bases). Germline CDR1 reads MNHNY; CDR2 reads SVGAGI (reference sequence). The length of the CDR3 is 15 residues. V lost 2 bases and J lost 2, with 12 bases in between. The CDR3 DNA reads TGTGCCAGCAGTTACGGGGGGGCCCGGCAAGAGACCCAGTACTTC. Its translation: CASSYGGARQETQYF.

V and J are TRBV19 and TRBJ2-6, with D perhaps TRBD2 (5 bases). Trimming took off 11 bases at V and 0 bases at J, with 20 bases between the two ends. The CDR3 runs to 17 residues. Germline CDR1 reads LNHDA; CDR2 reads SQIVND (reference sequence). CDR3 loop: CAAQSPGESSGANVLTF. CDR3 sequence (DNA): TGTGCCGCCCAATCCCCCGGGGAAAGCTCTGGGGCCAACGTCCTGACTTTC.

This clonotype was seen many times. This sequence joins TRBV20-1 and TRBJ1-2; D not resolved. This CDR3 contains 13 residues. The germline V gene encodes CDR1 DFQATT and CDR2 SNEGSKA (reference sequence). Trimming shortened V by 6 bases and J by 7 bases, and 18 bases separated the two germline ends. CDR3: CSAHTPRIAGYTF. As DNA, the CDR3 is TGCAGTGCCCACACTCCGAGGATAGCTGGCTACACCTTC.

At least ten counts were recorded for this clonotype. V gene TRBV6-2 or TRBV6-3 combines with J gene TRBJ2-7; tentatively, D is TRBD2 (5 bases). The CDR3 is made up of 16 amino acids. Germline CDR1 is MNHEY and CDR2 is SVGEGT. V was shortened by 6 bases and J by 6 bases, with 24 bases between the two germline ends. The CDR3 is CASSRLPGVAGGEQYF. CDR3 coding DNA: TGTGCCAGCAGCCGGCTTCCTGGGGTAGCTGGAGGCGAGCAGTACTTC.

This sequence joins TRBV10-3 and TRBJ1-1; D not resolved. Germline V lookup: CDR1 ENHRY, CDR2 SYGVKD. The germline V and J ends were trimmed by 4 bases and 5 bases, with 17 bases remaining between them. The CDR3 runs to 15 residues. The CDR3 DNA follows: TGTGCCATCAGTGGGTGGAAGGAACCTGGGACTGAAGCTTTCTTT. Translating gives CAISGWKEPGTEAFF.

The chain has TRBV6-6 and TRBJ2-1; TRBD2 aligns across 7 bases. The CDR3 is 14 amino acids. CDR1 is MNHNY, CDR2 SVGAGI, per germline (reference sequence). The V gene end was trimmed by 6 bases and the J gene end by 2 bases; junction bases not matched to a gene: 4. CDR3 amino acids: CASRLAATYNEQFF. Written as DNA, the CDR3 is TGTGCCAGCAGGCTAGCGGCCACCTACAATGAGCAGTTCTTC.

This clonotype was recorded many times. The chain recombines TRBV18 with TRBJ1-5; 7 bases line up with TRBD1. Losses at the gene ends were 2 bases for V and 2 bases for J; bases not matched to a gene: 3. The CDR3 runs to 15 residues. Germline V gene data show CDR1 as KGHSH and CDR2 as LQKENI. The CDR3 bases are TGTGCCAGCTCACCAGGACAGGTCCGCAATCAGCCCCAGCATTTT. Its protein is CASSPGQVRNQPQHF.

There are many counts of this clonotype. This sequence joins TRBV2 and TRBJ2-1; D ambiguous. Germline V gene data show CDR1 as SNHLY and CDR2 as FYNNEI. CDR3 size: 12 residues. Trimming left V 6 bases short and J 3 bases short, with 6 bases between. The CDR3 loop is CASSQSYNEQFF. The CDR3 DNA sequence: TGTGCCAGCAGCCAAAGCTACAATGAGCAGTTCTTC. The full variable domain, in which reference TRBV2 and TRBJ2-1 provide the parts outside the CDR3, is EPEVTQTPSHQVTQMGQEVILRCVPISNHLYFYWYRQILGQKVEFLVSFYNNEISEKSEIFDDQFSVERPDGSNFTLKIRSTKLEDSAMYFCASSQSYNEQFFGPGTRLTVL.

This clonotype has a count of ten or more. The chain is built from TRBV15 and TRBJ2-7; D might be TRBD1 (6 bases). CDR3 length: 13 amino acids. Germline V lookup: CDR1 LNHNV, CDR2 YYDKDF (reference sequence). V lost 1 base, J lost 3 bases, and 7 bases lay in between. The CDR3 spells CATSRVQGYEQYF. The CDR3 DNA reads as TGTGCCACCAGCAGAGTACAGGGCTACGAGCAGTACTTC.

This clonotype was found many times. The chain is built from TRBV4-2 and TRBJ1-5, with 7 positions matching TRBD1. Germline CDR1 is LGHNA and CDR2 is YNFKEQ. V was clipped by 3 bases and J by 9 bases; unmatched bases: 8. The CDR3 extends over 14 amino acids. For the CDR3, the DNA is TGTGCCAGCAGCCAGCCGGGACAGTATCCGCCCCAGCATTTT. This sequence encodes CASSQPGQYPPQHF.

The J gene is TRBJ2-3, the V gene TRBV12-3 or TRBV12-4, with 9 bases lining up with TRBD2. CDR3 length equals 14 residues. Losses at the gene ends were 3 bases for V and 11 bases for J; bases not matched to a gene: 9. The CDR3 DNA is TGTGCCAGCAGTTTGTCTAGCGGGGCAAACGAGCAGTATTTT. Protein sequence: CASSLSSGANEQYF.

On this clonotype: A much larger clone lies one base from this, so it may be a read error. CDR3 amino acids: CASKTGCAGANVLTF. CDR3 DNA: TGTGCCAGCAAAACAGGGTGTGCAGGGGCCAACGTCCTGACTTTC. This chain joins TRBV25-1 and TRBJ2-6, with a possible D match to TRBD1 (6 bases). CDR1 and CDR2 (germline): MGHDK, SYGVNS. There are 15 residues in the CDR3. Deletions cut 7 bases from V and 4 bases from J, with 14 bases between. The complete variable domain, with remaining parts taken from reference TRBV25-1 and TRBJ2-6, reads EADIYQTPRYLVIGTGKKITLECSQTMGHDKMYWYQQDPGMELHLIHYSYGVNSTEKGDLSSESTVSRIRTEHFPLTLESARPSHTSQYLCASKTGCAGANVLTFGAGSRLTVL.

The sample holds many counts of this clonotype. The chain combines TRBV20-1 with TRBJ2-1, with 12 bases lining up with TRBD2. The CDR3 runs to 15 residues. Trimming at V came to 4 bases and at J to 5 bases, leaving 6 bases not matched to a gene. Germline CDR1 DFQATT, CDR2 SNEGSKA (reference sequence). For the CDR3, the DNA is TGCAGTGCTAAAAAGACTAGCGGGGGCCACAATGAGCAGTTCTTC. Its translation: CSAKKTSGGHNEQFF.

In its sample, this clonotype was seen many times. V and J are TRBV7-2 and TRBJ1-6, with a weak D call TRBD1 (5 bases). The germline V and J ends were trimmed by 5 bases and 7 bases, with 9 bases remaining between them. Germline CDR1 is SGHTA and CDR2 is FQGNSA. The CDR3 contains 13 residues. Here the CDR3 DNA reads TGTGCCAGCAGCCGGGGGAAGAATTCACCCCTCCACTTT. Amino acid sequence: CASSRGKNSPLHF.

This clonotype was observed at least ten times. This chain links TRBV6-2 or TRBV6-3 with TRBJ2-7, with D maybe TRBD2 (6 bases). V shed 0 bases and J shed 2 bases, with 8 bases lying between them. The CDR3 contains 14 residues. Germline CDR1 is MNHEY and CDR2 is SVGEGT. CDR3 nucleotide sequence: TGTGCCAGCAGTTACTCCGGGACTGCCTACGAGCAGTACTTC. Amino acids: CASSYSGTAYEQYF.

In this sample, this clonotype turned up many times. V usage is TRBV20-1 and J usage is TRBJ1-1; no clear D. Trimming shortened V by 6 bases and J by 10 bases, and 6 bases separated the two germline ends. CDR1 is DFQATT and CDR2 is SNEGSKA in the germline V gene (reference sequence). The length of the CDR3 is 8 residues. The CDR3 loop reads CSAKGAFF. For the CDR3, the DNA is TGCAGTGCAAAAGGAGCTTTCTTT.